The source of this T cell receptor beta chain is a study of blood T cells in healthy people across ages. The use of a sample-barcoded 5' primer and a J-beta primer mix characterized a second PCR of roughly 7 to 11 cycles. Each cDNA molecule, via a template-switch adaptor with 12 random nucleotides, was tagged. TCRdb passed the 5' RACE reads through MiXCR, listing each CDR3 protein once. The sample has 650,000 to 900,000 distinct CDR3 sequences, around 68% seen once; the top ten hold roughly 26%. Material: blood. This TCR was sampled from a man aged 25-45 years in good health.

In DNA form, the CDR3 reads TGCAGTGCTCTTGGCGGGGGGCAAGAGACCCAGTACTTC. It is translated as CSALGGGQETQYF. This chain links TRBV20-1 with TRBJ2-5; 8 bases agree with TRBD2. Germline loops: CDR1 DFQATT, CDR2 SNEGSKA (reference sequence). The CDR3 totals 13 residues. Trimming cost V 5 bases and J 2 bases; bases outside gene matches: 4.